This T cell receptor (beta chain) was identified during a study of vaccination effects on CD4 cells after COVID-19. At the level of the study: Peptides at around 9.9 ug/ml and IL-2 at 9 to 10 IU/ml were added to a few million PBMC per well.

As regards this clone: Its target is not known.

V lost 0 bases and J 6 bases, leaving 9 bases between the germline ends. The germline CDR1 and CDR2 sequences are MNHNY and SVGAGI (reference sequence). This CDR3 spans 14 amino acids. The assay was immunoSEQ multiplex PCR, and TCRdb's table has in-frame clones only and misses some. This table has 40,000 to 55,000 clones, around 70% appearing once. Cells that had been cultured for 9 to 10 days were the source of isolated CD4+ T cells. A PCR test confirmed that the person had SARS-CoV-2 infection between March and December 2020. J is TRBJ2-1 and V is TRBV6-6; D gene unclear. This material consisted of CD4+ T cells from PBMCs cultured without peptide, taken before COVID-19 vaccination. This TCR was recovered from a human donor who had a prior SARS-CoV-2 infection. The CDR3 loop reads CASSYSIVFNEQFF. CDR3 coding DNA: TGTGCCAGCAGTTACTCGATAGTATTCAATGAGCAGTTCTTC.